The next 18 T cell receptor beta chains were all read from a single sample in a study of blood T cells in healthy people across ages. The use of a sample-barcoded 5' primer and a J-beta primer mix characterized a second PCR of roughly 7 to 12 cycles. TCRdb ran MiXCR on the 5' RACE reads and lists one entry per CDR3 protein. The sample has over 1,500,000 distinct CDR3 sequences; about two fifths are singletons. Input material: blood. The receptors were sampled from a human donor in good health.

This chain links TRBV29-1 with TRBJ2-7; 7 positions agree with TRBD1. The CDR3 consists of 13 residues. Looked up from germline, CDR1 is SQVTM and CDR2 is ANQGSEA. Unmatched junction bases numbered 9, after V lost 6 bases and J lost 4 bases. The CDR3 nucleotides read TGCAGCGTGTTGACAGGGAGCCGGTACGAGCAGTACTTC. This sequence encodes CSVLTGSRYEQYF.

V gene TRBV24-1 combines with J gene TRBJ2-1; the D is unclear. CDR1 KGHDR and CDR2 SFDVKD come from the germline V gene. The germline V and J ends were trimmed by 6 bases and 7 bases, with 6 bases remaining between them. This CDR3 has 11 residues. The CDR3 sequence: CATSIGNEQFF. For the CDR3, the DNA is TGTGCCACCAGTATTGGGAATGAGCAGTTCTTC.

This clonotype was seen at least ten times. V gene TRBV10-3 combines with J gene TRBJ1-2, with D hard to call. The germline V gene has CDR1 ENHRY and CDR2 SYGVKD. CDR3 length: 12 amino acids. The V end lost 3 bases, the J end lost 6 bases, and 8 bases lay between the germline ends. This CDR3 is CAISESEDGYTF. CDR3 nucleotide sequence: TGTGCCATCAGTGAATCCGAGGATGGCTACACCTTC.

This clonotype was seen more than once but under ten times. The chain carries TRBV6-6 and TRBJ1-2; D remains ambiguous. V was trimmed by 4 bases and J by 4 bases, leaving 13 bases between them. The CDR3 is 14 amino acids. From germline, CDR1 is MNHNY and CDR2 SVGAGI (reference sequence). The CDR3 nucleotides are TGTGCCAGCAGTTCCCGAGCGGGGAGCTATGGCTACACCTTC. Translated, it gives CASSSRAGSYGYTF.

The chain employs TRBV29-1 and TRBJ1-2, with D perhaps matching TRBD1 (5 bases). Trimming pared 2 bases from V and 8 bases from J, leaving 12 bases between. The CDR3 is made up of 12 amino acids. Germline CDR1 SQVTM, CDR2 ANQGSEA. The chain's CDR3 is CSVERTGRGYTF. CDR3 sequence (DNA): TGCAGCGTTGAACGAACGGGGCGAGGCTACACCTTC.

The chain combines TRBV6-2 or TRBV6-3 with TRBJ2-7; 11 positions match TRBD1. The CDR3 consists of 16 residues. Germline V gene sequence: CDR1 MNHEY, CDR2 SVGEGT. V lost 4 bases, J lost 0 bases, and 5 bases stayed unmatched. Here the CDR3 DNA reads TGTGCCAGCAGTTGGACAGGGGGCCCAAGCTCCTACGAGCAGTACTTC. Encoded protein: CASSWTGGPSSYEQYF.

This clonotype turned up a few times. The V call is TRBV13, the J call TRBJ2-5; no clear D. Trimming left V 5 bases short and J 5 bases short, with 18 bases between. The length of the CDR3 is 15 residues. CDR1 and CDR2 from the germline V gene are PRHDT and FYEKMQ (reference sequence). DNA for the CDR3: TGTGCCAGCAGCAAGGGTTTGCGAAGTCGGGAGACCCAGTACTTC. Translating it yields CASSKGLRSRETQYF.

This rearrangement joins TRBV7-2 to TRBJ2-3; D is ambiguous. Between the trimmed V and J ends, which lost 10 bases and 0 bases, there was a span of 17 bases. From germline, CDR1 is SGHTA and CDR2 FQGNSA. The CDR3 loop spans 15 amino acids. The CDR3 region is CATGRRATSTDTQYF. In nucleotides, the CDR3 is TGTGCCACCGGCCGACGGGCGACCAGCACAGATACGCAGTATTTT.

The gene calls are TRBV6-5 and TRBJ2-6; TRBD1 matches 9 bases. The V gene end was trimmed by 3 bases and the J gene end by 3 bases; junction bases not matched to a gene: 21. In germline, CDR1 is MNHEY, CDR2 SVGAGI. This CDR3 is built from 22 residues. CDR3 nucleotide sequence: TGTGCCAGCAGTTATGCTATAAGGGGGAAGGGACAGGGAAATAGTGGGGCCAACGTCCTGACTTTC. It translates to CASSYAIRGKGQGNSGANVLTF.

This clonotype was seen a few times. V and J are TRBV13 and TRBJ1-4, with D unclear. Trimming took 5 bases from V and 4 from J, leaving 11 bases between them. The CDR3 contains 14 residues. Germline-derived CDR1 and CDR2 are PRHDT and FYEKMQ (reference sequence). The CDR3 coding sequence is TGTGCCAGCAGCCGGGGTCCCGTTAATGAAAAACTGTTTTTT. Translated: CASSRGPVNEKLFF.

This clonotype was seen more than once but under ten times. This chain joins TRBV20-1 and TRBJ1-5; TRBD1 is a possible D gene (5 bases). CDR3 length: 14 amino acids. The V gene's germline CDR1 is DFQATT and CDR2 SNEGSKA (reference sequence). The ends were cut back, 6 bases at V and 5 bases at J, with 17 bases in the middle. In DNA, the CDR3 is TGCAGTGCCCCGGTGGGGGGGGTCCATCAGCCCCAGCATTTT. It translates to CSAPVGGVHQPQHF.

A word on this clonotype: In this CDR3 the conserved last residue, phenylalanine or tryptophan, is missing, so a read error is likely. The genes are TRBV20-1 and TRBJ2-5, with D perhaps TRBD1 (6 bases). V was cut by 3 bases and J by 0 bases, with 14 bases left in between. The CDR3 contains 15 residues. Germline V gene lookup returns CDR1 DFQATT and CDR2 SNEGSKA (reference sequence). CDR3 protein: CSASSAGAYQETQYV. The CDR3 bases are TGCAGTGCTAGTTCGGCAGGGGCGTACCAAGAGACCCAGTACGTC.

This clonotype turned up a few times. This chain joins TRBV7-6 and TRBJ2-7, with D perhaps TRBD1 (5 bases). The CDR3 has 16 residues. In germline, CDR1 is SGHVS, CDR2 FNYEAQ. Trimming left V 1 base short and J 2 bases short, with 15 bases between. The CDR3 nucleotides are TGTGCCAGCAGCTTAGAGGTGGGCCCAGGGCCCTACGAGCAGTACTTC. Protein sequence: CASSLEVGPGPYEQYF.

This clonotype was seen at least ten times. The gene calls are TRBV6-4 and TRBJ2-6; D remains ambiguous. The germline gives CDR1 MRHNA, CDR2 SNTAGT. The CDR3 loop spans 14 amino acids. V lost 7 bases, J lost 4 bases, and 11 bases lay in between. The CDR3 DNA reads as TGTGCCAGCACCCTTCAGCCCGGGGCCAACGTCCTGACTTTC. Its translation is CASTLQPGANVLTF.

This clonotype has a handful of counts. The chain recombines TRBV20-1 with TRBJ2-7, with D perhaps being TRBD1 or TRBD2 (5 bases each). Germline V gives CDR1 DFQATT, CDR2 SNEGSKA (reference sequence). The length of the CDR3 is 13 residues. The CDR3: CSWGTTSYYEQYF. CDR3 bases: TGCAGCTGGGGGACGACGTCCTACTACGAGCAGTACTTC.

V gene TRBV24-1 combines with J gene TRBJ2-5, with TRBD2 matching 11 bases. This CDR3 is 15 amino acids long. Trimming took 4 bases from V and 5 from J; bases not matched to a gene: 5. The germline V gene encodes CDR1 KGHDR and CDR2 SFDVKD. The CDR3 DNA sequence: TGTGCCACCAGTGACACAAGGACTAGCGGGGAGACCCAGTACTTC. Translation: CATSDTRTSGETQYF.

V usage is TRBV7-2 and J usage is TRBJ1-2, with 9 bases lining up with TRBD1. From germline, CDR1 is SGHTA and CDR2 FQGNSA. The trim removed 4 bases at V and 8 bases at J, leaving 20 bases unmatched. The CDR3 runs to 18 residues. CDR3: CASSSSYRQGQGIFGYTF. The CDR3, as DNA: TGTGCCAGCAGCTCATCATACCGACAGGGACAGGGAATTTTCGGCTACACCTTC.

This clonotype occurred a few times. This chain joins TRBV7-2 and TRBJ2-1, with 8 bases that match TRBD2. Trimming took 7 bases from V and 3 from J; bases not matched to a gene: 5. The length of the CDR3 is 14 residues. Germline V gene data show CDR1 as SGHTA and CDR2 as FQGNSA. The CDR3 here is CASISGGDYNEQFF. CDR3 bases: TGTGCCAGCATCTCCGGGGGGGACTACAATGAGCAGTTCTTC.